The 13 T cell receptor beta chains in this list originate from one sample, sequenced in a study of blood T cell repertoires in COVID-19. Profiled with immunoSEQ multiplex PCR; TCRdb holds only in-frame clones, not every one. The repertoire holds some 330,000 clones, with over 70% as singletons. The sample was PBMCs or T cells enriched from blood (not recorded which). The source of these receptors is a man aged 25 to 40 who had recovered from COVID-19.

This clone was counted once. V usage is TRBV2 and J usage is TRBJ1-1; TRBD1 aligns across 9 bases. The V and J ends lost 6 bases and 4 bases, in that order; junction bases with no gene match: 3. The CDR3 extends over 13 amino acids. The V gene's germline CDR1 is SNHLY and CDR2 FYNNEI. CDR3 DNA sequence: TGTGCCAGCAGACAGGGGGCGACCACTGAAGCTTTCTTT. Encoded protein: CASRQGATTEAFF.

A few counts support this clone. The genes are TRBV11-1 and TRBJ2-3; 7 bases are shared with TRBD1. Per the germline V gene, CDR1 is SGHAT and CDR2 is FQDESV (reference sequence). This CDR3 comprises 15 residues. V lost 5 bases, J lost 1 base, and 6 bases stayed unmatched. CDR3 sequence reads: CASSQTGKRTDTQYF. CDR3 bases: TGTGCCAGCAGCCAGACAGGGAAACGCACAGATACGCAGTATTTT. The full variable domain, with the rest looked up from reference TRBV11-1 and TRBJ2-3, is EAEVAQSPRYKITEKSQAVAFWCDPISGHATLYWYRQILGQGPELLVQFQDESVVDDSQLPKDRFSAERLKGVDSTLKIQPAELGDSAMYLCASSQTGKRTDTQYFGPGTRLTVL.

This clone has only one observation. J is TRBJ2-7 and V is TRBV7-2; 7 nucleotides align to TRBD2. CDR1 SGHTA and CDR2 FQGNSA come from the germline V gene. The V and J ends lost 2 bases and 0 bases, in that order; junction bases with no gene match: 16. CDR3 length: 19 residues. The CDR3 region is CASSLMGPFRGGSSYEQYF. The CDR3 coding sequence is TGTGCCAGCAGCTTAATGGGACCTTTTCGCGGGGGATCCTCCTACGAGCAGTACTTC. The complete variable domain, with remaining parts taken from reference TRBV7-2 and TRBJ2-7, reads GAGVSQSPSNKVTEKGKDVELRCDPISGHTALYWYRQSLGQGLEFLIYFQGNSAPDKSGLPSDRFSAERTGGSVSTLTIQRTQQEDSAVYLCASSLMGPFRGGSSYEQYFGPGTRLTVT.

The gene calls are TRBV15 and TRBJ2-7; TRBD1 agrees at 10 bases. This CDR3 region has 15 residues. The V gene end was trimmed by 1 base and the J gene end by 5 bases; junction bases not matched to a gene: 5. Germline V gene lookup returns CDR1 LNHNV and CDR2 YYDKDF (reference sequence). CDR3 amino acids: CATSRGTGGGHEQYF. In DNA form, the CDR3 reads TGTGCCACCAGCAGAGGGACAGGGGGTGGGCACGAGCAGTACTTC.

The chain employs TRBV30 and TRBJ1-1; TRBD1 matches 8 bases. The V and J ends lost 2 bases and 3 bases, in that order; junction bases with no gene match: 5. The CDR3 runs 14 residues. Germline lookup yields CDR1 GTSNPN and CDR2 SVGIG (reference sequence). In DNA form, the CDR3 reads TGTGCCTGGAGTCCGGACAGGGCTGACACTGAAGCTTTCTTT. This encodes CAWSPDRADTEAFF.

The CDR3 reads CASSEFRDYGYTF. The CDR3 region has the DNA TGTGCCAGCAGTGAGTTTAGAGACTATGGCTACACCTTC. V usage is TRBV6-1 and J usage is TRBJ1-2; D not certain. Looked up from germline, CDR1 is MNHNS and CDR2 is SASEGT. The CDR3 consists of 13 residues. The V end lost 3 bases, the J end lost 3 bases, and 8 bases lay between the germline ends.

This chain connects TRBV6-1 to TRBJ1-5, with D unclear. This CDR3 is 14 amino acids long. Germline V CDR1 and CDR2: MNHNS, SASEGT. Trimming took off 2 bases at V and 4 bases at J, with 9 bases between the two ends. The CDR3 protein is CASSEYPENQPQHF. CDR3 DNA sequence: TGTGCCAGCAGTGAATACCCGGAGAATCAGCCCCAGCATTTT.

This clone is a singleton in its sample. The V and J genes are TRBV20-1 and TRBJ1-2; no firm D call. The CDR3 has 11 residues. Trimming pared 1 base from V and 6 bases from J, leaving 6 bases between. CDR1 is DFQATT, CDR2 SNEGSKA, per germline (reference sequence). The CDR3 spells CSARGGDGYTF. DNA for the CDR3: TGCAGTGCTAGAGGGGGAGATGGCTACACCTTC.

About this clone: The germline gene is not matched at one end of the junction; a read error may be the cause. V is TRBV6-1 and J is TRBJ1-2, with D unresolved. Germline CDR1 and CDR2: MNHNS and SASEGT. The length of the CDR3 is 15 residues. CDR3 nucleotides: TGTGCCAGCAGGGAAGGTCCACAGAGTAACTATGGCTACACCTTC. Residues: CASREGPQSNYGYTF.

J is TRBJ2-3 and V is TRBV24-1; 16 bases are a match to TRBD2. V was clipped by 1 base and J by 0 bases; unmatched bases: 3. Germline V CDR1 and CDR2: KGHDR, SFDVKD. This CDR3 is 19 amino acids long. CDR3 sequence: CATSDFRGLAGGSTDTQYF. As DNA, the CDR3 is TGTGCCACCAGTGATTTCCGGGGACTAGCGGGGGGGAGCACAGATACGCAGTATTTT.

Worth noting for this clone: This clone may be a read error of a much larger clone one base away. The rearrangement links TRBV5-4 to TRBJ2-7; 8 positions agree with TRBD1. The J segment lost 2 bases and the V segment lost 3 bases, leaving 1 base of the junction unmatched. Germline V gene sequence: CDR1 SGHNT, CDR2 YYREEE (reference sequence). This CDR3 region has 13 residues. The CDR3 protein is CASSSQGAYEQYF. Here the CDR3 DNA reads TGTGCCAGCAGCTCACAGGGGGCCTACGAGCAGTACTTC.

This clone showed up just a few times. This chain joins TRBV6-4 and TRBJ1-2; 7 bases agree with TRBD1. The CDR3 is made up of 15 amino acids. Germline-derived CDR1 and CDR2 are MRHNA and SNTAGT. The V segment lost 3 bases and the J segment 4 bases; nucleotides outside the gene matches: 8. This chain's CDR3 is CASSDGQDGAYGYTF. The CDR3 region has the DNA TGTGCCAGCAGTGATGGACAGGATGGGGCCTATGGCTACACCTTC.

This rearrangement joins TRBV2 to TRBJ1-5; TRBD1 matches at 7 bases. Trimming cost V 2 bases and J 2 bases; bases outside gene matches: 3. CDR1 SNHLY and CDR2 FYNNEI come from the germline V gene. The CDR3 spans 15 residues. The CDR3 is CASSEQGGGNQPQHF. In DNA, the CDR3 is TGTGCCAGCAGTGAACAGGGGGGAGGCAATCAGCCCCAGCATTTT.